The present entry profiles one T cell receptor (beta chain) with its context. The sample originates from a study of technical replicates of blood from several donors. J gave up 4 bases and V 0 bases, and 8 bases lay outside the gene matches. The CDR3 length is 16 residues. Germline CDR1 is LGHNA and CDR2 is YSLEER. Clones were sequenced by immunoSEQ multiplex PCR, and TCRdb holds only the in-frame ones, with some missing. The data hold 90,000 to 100,000 clones, with about 95% observed a single time. This receptor was obtained from a human donor in good health. The source material was T cells isolated from PBMCs. J is TRBJ2-7 and V is TRBV4-3, with TRBD2 matching over 8 bases. Here the CDR3 DNA reads TGCGCCAGCAGCCAAGATCGGAGCGGGAGTGGTTACGAGCAGTACTTC. Its protein is CASSQDRSGSGYEQYF.